Listed here are 17 T cell receptor beta chains from one sample, sequenced in a study of CD4+ T cells in melanoma (dated by TCRdb to 2022 to 2024). The library relied on the immunoSEQ multiplex PCR assay. Imported from immuneACCESS, the table was reduced by TCRdb to in-frame sequences with V and J called. These copies leave out some clones; in studies compared against another copy, an unresolved V gene accounts for under half, and the cause of the remainder is not known. Here the sample has around 10,000 clones; around 73% occur a single time. The ten most abundant clones make up approximately 22% of the sample. Specimen: tumor tissue. Receptors originate from a human donor with melanoma.

The table lists this clone with a count of one. The gene calls are TRBV25-1 and TRBJ2-7, with 7 nucleotides matching TRBD1. V was pared by 4 bases and J by 0 bases, with 6 bases of the junction left unmatched. The germline V gene encodes CDR1 MGHDK and CDR2 SYGVNS. This CDR3 is built from 15 residues. The CDR3 DNA follows: TGTGCCAGCAGTGGGGGACAGACAAACTCCTACGAGCAGTACTTC. Protein sequence: CASSGGQTNSYEQYF.

The gene calls are TRBV15 and TRBJ2-5; the match to TRBD1 covers 7 bases. In germline, CDR1 is LNHNV, CDR2 YYDKDF (reference sequence). The junction had 10 bases not matched to a gene; V was cut back by 5 bases and J by 1 base. This CDR3 contains 16 residues. CDR3 coding DNA: TGTGCCACCAGCCGGAGACAGGGCCGGCTCCAAGAGACCCAGTACTTC. Its protein product is CATSRRQGRLQETQYF.

This clone was detected only a few times. The chain carries TRBV29-1 and TRBJ2-2, with D possibly called TRBD1 or TRBD2 (6 bases each). The CDR3 is made up of 13 amino acids. V was pared by 3 bases and J by 4 bases, with 9 bases between. Per germline, CDR1 SQVTM and CDR2 ANQGSEA. For the CDR3, the DNA is TGCAGCGTTGAGTGGGGGGCCACCGGGGAGCTGTTTTTT. As protein: CSVEWGATGELFF.

The V and J genes are TRBV10-3 and TRBJ2-2, with 7 bases aligning to TRBD1. The CDR3 runs to 19 residues. V shed 0 bases and J 1 base; nucleotides not matched to a gene: 11. Germline V gene data show CDR1 as ENHRY and CDR2 as SYGVKD. DNA of the CDR3: TGTGCCATCAGTGAGTCTGACCGACCCGGGACAGAGAACACCGGGGAGCTGTTTTTT. Protein sequence: CAISESDRPGTENTGELFF.

This clone is medium-sized (0.01 to 0.1%). The chain employs TRBV21-1 and TRBJ1-2. TRBV21-1 is termed a pseudogene. This CDR3 has 11 residues. The CDR3 loop reads CASAGDYGYTF. CDR3 nucleotides: TGTGCCAGCGCGGGGGACTATGGCTACACCTTC.

A remark on this clone: Relative to the germline gene, one junction end is altered; a read error may explain this. The rearrangement joins TRBV7-7 to TRBJ2-5; D tentatively reads TRBD1 or TRBD2 (6 bases each). CDR3 length: 13 residues. Germline lookup yields CDR1 SSHAT and CDR2 FNYEAQ (reference sequence). The chain's CDR3 is CASSQGTEGGQYF. The CDR3 DNA follows: TGTGCTAGCAGCCAGGGGACGGAGGGTGGCCAGTACTTC. Supplemented by reference TRBV7-7 and TRBJ2-5, the full variable domain reads GAGVSQSPRYKVTKRGQDVTLRCDPISSHATLYWYQQALGQGPEFLTYFNYEAQPDKSGLPSDRFSAERPEGSISTLTIQRTEQRDSAMYRCASSQGTEGGQYFGPGTRLLVL.

The chain combines TRBV5-4 with TRBJ2-3; D may be TRBD1 (5 bases). Germline V gene data show CDR1 as SGHNT and CDR2 as YYREEE (reference sequence). The V and J ends lost 0 bases and 2 bases respectively, with 7 bases between them. This CDR3 region has 14 residues. CDR3 protein: CASSLGGATDTQYF. The CDR3 DNA reads as TGTGCCAGCAGCTTGGGGGGCGCCACAGATACGCAGTATTTT.

This clone was found once. In nucleotides, the CDR3 is TGTGCCAGCAGCGAGACCGGACAGGGAATCTATGGCTACACCTTC. Protein product: CASSETGQGIYGYTF. The chain links TRBV9 to TRBJ1-2; the match to TRBD1 covers 8 bases. Germline V gene lookup returns CDR1 SGDLS and CDR2 YYNGEE. This CDR3 contains 15 residues. The ends lost 3 bases at V and 4 bases at J; junction bases unmatched: 8.

The rearrangement joins TRBV11-1 to TRBJ1-6; 8 bases align to TRBD1. Trimming cost V 5 bases and J 10 bases; bases outside gene matches: 10. The CDR3 totals 15 residues. Germline V gene sequence: CDR1 SGHAT, CDR2 FQDESV (reference sequence). This chain's CDR3 is CASSLGQGYRSPLHF. The CDR3 coding sequence is TGTGCCAGCAGCCTTGGACAGGGATATCGGTCACCCCTCCACTTT.

The chain links TRBV30 to TRBJ1-4, with D possibly being TRBD1 (5 bases). Trimming took 1 base from V and 8 from J, leaving 17 bases between them. The CDR3 loop spans 15 amino acids. Germline lookup yields CDR1 GTSNPN and CDR2 SVGIG (reference sequence). The CDR3, as DNA: TGTGCCTGGAGTGGGGGCCTTGCGGGAGGGGAAAAACTGTTTTTT. Its translation is CAWSGGLAGGEKLFF.

Here the CDR3 DNA reads TGTGCCAGCAGCGGCTCCGGGACAGGGAAGTTCTTC. Amino acid sequence: CASSGSGTGKFF. V is TRBV9 and J is TRBJ2-1; TRBD1 matches 9 bases. After removal of 3 bases from V and 14 bases from J, the junction contained 6 bases not matched to a gene. Per germline, CDR1 SGDLS and CDR2 YYNGEE. This CDR3 has 12 residues.

The chain couples TRBV27 to TRBJ1-6, with no clear D. The length of the CDR3 is 13 residues. V shed 5 bases and J shed 7 bases, with 9 bases lying between them. The V gene's germline CDR1 is MNHEY and CDR2 SMNVEV (reference sequence). The CDR3 region is CASSLALNSPLHF. The CDR3 coding sequence is TGTGCCAGCAGTCTGGCTTTGAATTCACCCCTCCACTTT.

This chain joins TRBV9 and TRBJ2-5; 8 bases are a match to TRBD2. Germline V gene sequence: CDR1 SGDLS, CDR2 YYNGEE. There are 16 residues in the CDR3. The ends lost 3 bases at V and 3 bases at J; junction bases unmatched: 10. This CDR3 reads CASSADGRAGKETQYF. The DNA for the CDR3 is TGTGCCAGCAGCGCTGACGGGAGGGCAGGGAAAGAGACCCAGTACTTC.

The genes are TRBV27 and TRBJ1-1, with 9 bases matching TRBD1. The CDR3 has 14 amino acids. Looked up from germline, CDR1 is MNHEY and CDR2 is SMNVEV (reference sequence). The trim removed 0 bases at V and 6 bases at J, leaving 2 bases unmatched. The CDR3 coding sequence is TGTGCCAGCAGTTTATCGGGACAGGGCGCTGAAGCTTTCTTT. Translating gives CASSLSGQGAEAFF.

The chain is built from TRBV6-6 and TRBJ1-1, with D perhaps TRBD1 (5 bases). With 7 bases removed from V and 1 base from J, the gap between germline ends came to 10 bases. The CDR3 has 13 residues. Germline V gives CDR1 MNHNY, CDR2 SVGAGI (reference sequence). The CDR3 DNA is TGTGCCAGCACCCGTCAGGGGAACACTGAAGCTTTCTTT. Its protein is CASTRQGNTEAFF.

The chain employs TRBV30 and TRBJ2-5; the D gene is possibly TRBD1 (5 bases). The assigned J gene may be wrong: the sequence end matches TRBJ2-7 better. The CDR3 runs to 11 residues. The germline V gene has CDR1 GTSNPN and CDR2 SVGIG (reference sequence). CDR3 region: CAWGQGYEQYF. The CDR3, as DNA: TGTGCCTGGGGGCAGGGCTACGAGCAGTACTTC.

The chain uses TRBV2 and TRBJ1-2; possible D gene TRBD1, 5 bases. There are 14 residues in the CDR3. Germline V lookup: CDR1 SNHLY, CDR2 FYNNEI. The V end was cut by 3 bases, the J end by 9 bases, with 17 bases between. The CDR3 DNA is TGTGCCAGCAGTGAGTGGAGAGGGACGAGCCGCTACACCTTC. Translating gives CASSEWRGTSRYTF.